This is a list of T cell receptor beta chains from one sample in a study of blood T cell repertoires in COVID-19. Libraries were prepared by immunoSEQ multiplex PCR; TCRdb keeps only in-frame clonotypes and omits some of them. This table has 200,000 to 300,000 clones, 81% appearing once. The source material was peripheral blood. These receptor sequences come from an elderly woman with acute or convalescent COVID-19. Both conserved end residues are part of each CDR3. The D gene is left open where the match is weak. Some rows mark clone size as missing; the rest say once, few, many or name a class of expanded clone.

d_gene: TRBD1; abundance: -; j_gene: TRBJ1-2; v_gene: TRBV2; CDR3aa: CASSLGRGVEDYGYTF; CDR3nt: TGTGCCAGCAGTCTGGGCAGGGGGGTGGAGGACTATGGCTACACCTTC
d_gene: -; abundance: -; j_gene: TRBJ2-2; v_gene: TRBV5-1; CDR3aa: CASSPGGKTNTGELFF; CDR3nt: TGCGCCAGCAGCCCCGGCGGGAAGACGAACACCGGGGAGCTGTTTTTT
d_gene: -; abundance: -; j_gene: TRBJ1-3; v_gene: TRBV2; CDR3aa: CASSDGQGSRTIYF; CDR3nt: TGTGCCAGCAGTGATGGGCAGGGGTCTCGCACCATATATTTT
d_gene: TRBD1; abundance: -; j_gene: TRBJ1-2; v_gene: TRBV3-1/TRBV3-2; CDR3aa: CASSPGTAHYGYTF; CDR3nt: TGTGCCAGCAGCCCCGGGACAGCTCACTATGGCTACACCTTC
d_gene: TRBD1; abundance: -; j_gene: TRBJ2-1; v_gene: TRBV7-9; CDR3aa: CASSLGQAGRDEQFF; CDR3nt: TGTGCCAGCAGCTTGGGACAGGCCGGGCGGGATGAGCAGTTCTTC
d_gene: -; abundance: -; j_gene: TRBJ1-2; v_gene: TRBV15; CDR3aa: CATSVGGDSGYGYTF; CDR3nt: TGTGCCACCAGCGTGGGGGGGGACTCGGGCTATGGCTACACCTTC
d_gene: TRBD1; abundance: -; j_gene: TRBJ1-3; v_gene: TRBV11-3; CDR3aa: CASSLEPGGPGNTIYF; CDR3nt: TGTGCCAGCAGCCTAGAGCCAGGGGGCCCTGGAAACACCATATATTTT
d_gene: TRBD2; abundance: -; j_gene: TRBJ2-5; v_gene: TRBV11-1; CDR3aa: CASSFKRGAFQETQYF; CDR3nt: TGTGCCAGCAGTTTCAAGCGGGGGGCCTTCCAAGAGACCCAGTACTTC
d_gene: -; abundance: -; j_gene: TRBJ2-3; v_gene: TRBV4-2; CDR3aa: CASSQGTATDTQYF; CDR3nt: TGTGCCAGCAGCCAAGGAACAGCCACAGATACGCAGTATTTT
d_gene: -; abundance: -; j_gene: TRBJ1-3; v_gene: TRBV29-1; CDR3aa: CSVGAGLGGNTIYF; CDR3nt: TGCAGCGTTGGTGCAGGGTTAGGTGGAAACACCATATATTTT
d_gene: TRBD2; abundance: -; j_gene: TRBJ2-1; v_gene: TRBV11-2; CDR3aa: CASSPSSGTFGNEQFF; CDR3nt: TGTGCCAGCAGCCCATCTAGCGGGACCTTTGGCAATGAGCAGTTCTTC
d_gene: TRBD2; abundance: -; j_gene: TRBJ2-1; v_gene: TRBV7-3; CDR3aa: CASSLAGGNNEQFF; CDR3nt: TGTGCCAGCAGCTTAGCGGGAGGTAACAATGAGCAGTTCTTC
d_gene: -; abundance: -; j_gene: TRBJ2-3; v_gene: TRBV30; CDR3aa: CAWSSSTDTQYF; CDR3nt: TGTGCCTGGAGCTCTAGCACAGATACGCAGTATTTT
d_gene: -; abundance: once; j_gene: TRBJ2-3; v_gene: TRBV27; CDR3aa: CASSLAGYLTDTQYF; CDR3nt: TGTGCCAGCAGTTTGGCAGGGTACCTCACAGATACGCAGTATTTT